This paragraph covers one T cell receptor beta chain sequence. Antigen unknown. This record comes from a study of cytomegalovirus exposure and HLA in healthy donors. Study-wide background: According to later analysis, the same platform produced the approximately 120 validation and several hundred first-cohort repertoires. Study outcomes and limitations: Later, an analysis found that TCR clusters from the first cohort tended to co-occur in the 90 to 150 validation repertoires. The authors listed 150 to 200 TCR beta chains as cytomegalovirus-associated.

The repertoire was sequenced with immunoSEQ multiplex PCR; TCRdb's copy has only in-frame clones and lacks some. The sample lists nearly 80,000 clones; over 85% were seen once. CDR3 length: 14 amino acids. Germline V gives CDR1 LNHDA, CDR2 SQIVND (reference sequence). V lost 5 bases to trimming and J lost 5 bases, with 15 bases between them. Source material: PBMCs. The chain combines TRBV19 with TRBJ1-1; TRBD1 is a possible D gene (6 bases). The receptor's source is a woman aged 25-40 years in good health and CMV-seronegative. CDR3 residues: CASSRTGIRTEAFF. The CDR3 nucleotides read TGTGCCAGTAGTCGTACAGGGATTCGGACTGAAGCTTTCTTT.